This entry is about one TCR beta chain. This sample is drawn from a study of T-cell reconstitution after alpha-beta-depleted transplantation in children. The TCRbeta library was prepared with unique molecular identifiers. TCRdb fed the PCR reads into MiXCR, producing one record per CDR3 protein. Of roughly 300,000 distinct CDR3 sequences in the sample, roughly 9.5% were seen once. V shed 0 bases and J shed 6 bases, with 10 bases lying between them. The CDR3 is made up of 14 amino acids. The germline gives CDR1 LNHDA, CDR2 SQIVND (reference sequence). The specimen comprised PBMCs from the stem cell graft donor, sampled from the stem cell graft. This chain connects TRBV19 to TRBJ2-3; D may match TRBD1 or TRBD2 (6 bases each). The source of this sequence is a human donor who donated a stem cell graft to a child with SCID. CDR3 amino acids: CASSIDGGRDTQYF. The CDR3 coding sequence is TGTGCCAGTAGTATAGACGGGGGCCGCGATACGCAGTATTTT.